This T cell receptor beta chain was retrieved from a study of OX40 agonist ivuxolimab in advanced cancers. Between the trimmed V and J ends, which lost 6 bases and 7 bases, there was a span of 18 bases. CDR3 length equals 15 residues. Germline V gene data show CDR1 as LNHDA and CDR2 as SQIVND (reference sequence). Clones were sequenced by immunoSEQ multiplex PCR, and TCRdb holds only the in-frame ones, with some missing. The data contain about 67,000 clones, approximately 93% of them singletons. Turning to this clone: What it recognizes is unknown.

General study findings and limits: Expanded clones were, on average, more numerous among CD8+ T cells than CD4+.

This rearrangement joins TRBV19 to TRBJ1-4, with a weak D call TRBD1 (5 bases). The sample consisted of CD4+ or CD8+ T cells sorted from blood, taken in a trial of the OX40 agonist ivuxolimab. The receptor comes from an adult with an advanced solid tumor such as melanoma, head and neck, liver or kidney cancer. The chain's CDR3 is CASRWSGGFGEKLFF. The CDR3 nucleotides read TGTGCCAGTAGATGGAGCGGGGGGTTCGGTGAAAAACTGTTTTTT.